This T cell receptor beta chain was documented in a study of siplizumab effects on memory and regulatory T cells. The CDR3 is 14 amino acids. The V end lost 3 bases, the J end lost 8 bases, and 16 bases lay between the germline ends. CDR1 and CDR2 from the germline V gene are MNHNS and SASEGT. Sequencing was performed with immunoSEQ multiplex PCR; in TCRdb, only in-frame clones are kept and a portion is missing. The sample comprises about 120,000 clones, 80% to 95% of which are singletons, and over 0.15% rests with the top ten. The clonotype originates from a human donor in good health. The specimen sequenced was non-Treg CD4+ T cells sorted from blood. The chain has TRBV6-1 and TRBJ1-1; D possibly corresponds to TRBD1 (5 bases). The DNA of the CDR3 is TGTGCCAGCAGTGAGGGGGTTTACATCACCGAAGCTTTCTTT. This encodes CASSEGVYITEAFF.